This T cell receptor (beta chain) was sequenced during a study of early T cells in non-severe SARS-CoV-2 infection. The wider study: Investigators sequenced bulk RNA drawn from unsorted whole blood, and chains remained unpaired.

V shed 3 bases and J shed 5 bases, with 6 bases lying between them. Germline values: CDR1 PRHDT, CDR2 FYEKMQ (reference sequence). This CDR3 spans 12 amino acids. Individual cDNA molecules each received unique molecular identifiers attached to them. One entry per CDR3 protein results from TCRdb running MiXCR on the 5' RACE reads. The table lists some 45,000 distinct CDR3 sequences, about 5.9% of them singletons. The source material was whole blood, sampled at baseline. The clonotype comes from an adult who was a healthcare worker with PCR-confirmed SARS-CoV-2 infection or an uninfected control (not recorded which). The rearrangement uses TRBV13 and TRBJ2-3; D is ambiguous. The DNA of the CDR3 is TGTGCCAGCAGCTTTCGCAGAGATACGCAGTATTTT. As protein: CASSFRRDTQYF.